These T cell receptor beta chains were read from a single sample in a study of sequential checkpoint blockade in melanoma. Data came from immunoSEQ multiplex PCR; TCRdb stores just in-frame clones and leaves some out. The data show about 13,000 clones, with roughly a quarter seen just once and 16% held by the top ten. Sequenced here: tumor tissue (inferred from file names), sampled from a patient given nivolumab and ipilimumab in sequence. Receptor source: a human donor with melanoma. Each CDR3 is given with its conserved first and last residue. Part of the rows lack a size; the others show once, few, many or a class for expanded clones.

cdr3_length	v_call	clone_size	j_call	cdr3_aa
15	TRBV11-3	-	TRBJ1-1	CASSLVAGSNTEAFF
15	TRBV11-3	-	TRBJ2-7	CASSQASTGPYEQYF
19	TRBV29-1	-	TRBJ2-3	CSVELWDRMSGSATDTQYF
16	TRBV1	few	TRBJ2-7	CASSQDGQGTSYEQYF
16	TRBV11-3	-	TRBJ2-3	CASSLGRGIRTDTQYF
14	TRBV28	few	TRBJ1-2	CASSWPGGNYGYTF
17	TRBV6-8	medium-sized	TRBJ2-3	CASSYSFRPTSTDTQYF
16	TRBV9	few	TRBJ1-4	CASSPRTGATNEKLFF
15	TRBV11-3	many	TRBJ2-1	CASSLSWGPYNEQFF
18	TRBV19	-	TRBJ1-3	CASSIPGTGGRSGNTIYF
18	TRBV6-8	few	TRBJ2-1	CASSYSVSGSHGYNEQFF
18	TRBV12-5	-	TRBJ1-2	CASGLVEGDRGSNYGYTF
14	TRBV5-1	once	TRBJ2-5	CASSGRALQETQYF
15	TRBV11-3	-	TRBJ2-5	CASSYPEQGRETQYF
16	TRBV6-8	few	TRBJ2-5	CASSSVGTTGGETQYF
14	TRBV23-1	-	TRBJ2-1	CASSLGTGDHEQFF
15	TRBV18	once	TRBJ1-5	CASSPGQGWVQPQHF
16	TRBV5-1	-	TRBJ2-5	CASSLGLTGGVETQYF
15	TRBV5-1	-	TRBJ2-7	CASGLSDRVVGEQYF
13	TRBV23-1	few	TRBJ2-7	CASSQDVGYEQYF
16	TRBV27	few	TRBJ2-4	CASSLGGVLAKNIQYF
12	TRBV28	few	TRBJ2-7	CASSFGVYEQYF
14	TRBV25-1	-	TRBJ2-3	CASTGWGWTDTQYF
17	TRBV11-3	many	TRBJ2-7	CASSLGLAGILSYEQYF
15	TRBV15	large	TRBJ2-7	CATSRTVYREDEQYF
14	TRBV6-8	few	TRBJ2-5	CASSPGSGKETQYF
15	TRBV29-1	-	TRBJ2-5	CSVEALTDYQETQYF
14	TRBV9	-	TRBJ2-1	CASSPPPGDNEQFF
16	TRBV14	-	TRBJ2-1	CASSPLLAGGYNEQFF
14	TRBV6-8	few	TRBJ2-2	CASSYSDRAGELFF
15	TRBV6-8	few	TRBJ2-7	CASSYLMGDGYEQYF
15	TRBV14	-	TRBJ1-1	CASSQEQGSGTEAFF
13	TRBV28	medium-sized	TRBJ2-5	CASRPPLASTQYF
16	TRBV6-8	medium-sized	TRBJ2-7	CASSYSRTGDSYEQYF
15	TRBV28	-	TRBJ1-4	CASSLGGGHNEKLFF
12	TRBV18	few	TRBJ2-7	CASSPGGREQYF
14	TRBV28	few	TRBJ2-7	CASSSSRLASEQYF
12	TRBV29-1	-	TRBJ2-7	CSVGQNTYEQYF
14	TRBV18	-	TRBJ1-1	CASSQYRSGAEAFF
14	TRBV19	-	TRBJ2-1	CASSRLAGNNEQFF
13	TRBV28	medium-sized	TRBJ2-2	CASRRLNTGELFF
13	TRBV28	-	TRBJ1-5	CATTPPGDQPQHF
13	TRBV9	-	TRBJ2-2	CASSGTVTGELFF
14	TRBV5-1	-	TRBJ2-7	CASSLGDRSYEQYF
16	TRBV23-1	-	TRBJ2-7	CASSQDGPRGAYEQYF
15	TRBV11-3	many	TRBJ2-7	CASSLWTSGFNEQYF
13	TRBV7-4	few	TRBJ2-1	CASTLGGYNEQFF
16	TRBV6-8	-	TRBJ2-5	CASSYSNLDPRETQYF
18	TRBV11-3	few	TRBJ2-3	CASSLDQGGTAGADTQYF